This TCR beta chain was profiled in a study of vaccination and CD4 T cells after COVID-19. Study in general: Cells were stimulated with overlapping spike peptides from SARS-CoV-2, HCoV-NL63, HCoV-OC43 and HCoV-229E.

This clonotype was seen a few times. What it binds is unknown. Specified treatment: approximately nine-day PBMC culture with coronavirus spike peptide pools or control peptides (ViraFEST assay). Cultured CD4+ T-cell DNA underwent Oncomine TCR Beta short-read sequencing. TCRdb redid the calling of the PCR reads with MiXCR, one entry per CDR3 protein. The sample has fewer than 15,000 distinct CDR3 sequences; roughly 58% are singletons. The CDR3 is 12 residues long. Germline V gene sequence: CDR1 MGHRA, CDR2 YSYEKL. Trimming shortened V by 3 bases and J by 6 bases, and 7 bases separated the two germline ends.

The sequence was collected from a human donor who had recovered from COVID-19. Sequencing was performed on CD4+ T cells from blood, cultured in vitro. The V and J genes are TRBV4-1 and TRBJ2-3; D gene ambiguous. As DNA, the CDR3 is TGCGCCAGCAGCCACCCGTTGGATACGCAGTATTTT. Its protein is CASSHPLDTQYF.